This T cell receptor beta chain was captured by sequencing in a study of blood T cell repertoires in COVID-19. Participants, about 18 to 100 years old, spanned about two dozen US areas. Only in-frame clones appear in the TCRdb table, and some are missing; sequencing was by immunoSEQ multiplex PCR. The sample yields roughly 430,000 clones, approximately 86% seen once. This CDR3 has 11 residues. Deletions cut 1 base from V and 5 bases from J, with 3 bases between. Germline-derived CDR1 and CDR2 are SGHRS and YFSETQ. The sequencing sample was made of PBMCs or T cells enriched from blood (not recorded which). The V call is TRBV5-1, the J call TRBJ2-5; D is unresolved. This clonotype was obtained from a woman aged 40 to 50 with acute COVID-19. The CDR3: CASSLRETQYF. The DNA of the CDR3 is TGCGCCAGCAGCTTGCGGGAGACCCAGTACTTC.